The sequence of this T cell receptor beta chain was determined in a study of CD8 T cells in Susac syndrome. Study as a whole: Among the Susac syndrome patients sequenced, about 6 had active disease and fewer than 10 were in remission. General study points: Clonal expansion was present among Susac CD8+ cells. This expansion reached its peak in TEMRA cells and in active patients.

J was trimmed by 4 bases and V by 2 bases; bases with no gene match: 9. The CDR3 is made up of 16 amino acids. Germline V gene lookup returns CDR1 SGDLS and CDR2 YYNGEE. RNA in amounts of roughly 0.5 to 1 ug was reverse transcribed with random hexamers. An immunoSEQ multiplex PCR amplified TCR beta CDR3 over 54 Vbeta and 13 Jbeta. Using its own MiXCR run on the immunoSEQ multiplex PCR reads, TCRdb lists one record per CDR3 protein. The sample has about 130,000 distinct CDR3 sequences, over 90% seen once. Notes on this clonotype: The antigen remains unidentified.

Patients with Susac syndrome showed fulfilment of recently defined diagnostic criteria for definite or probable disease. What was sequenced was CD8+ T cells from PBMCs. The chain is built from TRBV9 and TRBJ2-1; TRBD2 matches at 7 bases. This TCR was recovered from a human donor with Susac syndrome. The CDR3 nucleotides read TGTGCCAGCAGCGTTCGGCTAGCGGATTTATACAATGAGCAGTTCTTC. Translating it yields CASSVRLADLYNEQFF.